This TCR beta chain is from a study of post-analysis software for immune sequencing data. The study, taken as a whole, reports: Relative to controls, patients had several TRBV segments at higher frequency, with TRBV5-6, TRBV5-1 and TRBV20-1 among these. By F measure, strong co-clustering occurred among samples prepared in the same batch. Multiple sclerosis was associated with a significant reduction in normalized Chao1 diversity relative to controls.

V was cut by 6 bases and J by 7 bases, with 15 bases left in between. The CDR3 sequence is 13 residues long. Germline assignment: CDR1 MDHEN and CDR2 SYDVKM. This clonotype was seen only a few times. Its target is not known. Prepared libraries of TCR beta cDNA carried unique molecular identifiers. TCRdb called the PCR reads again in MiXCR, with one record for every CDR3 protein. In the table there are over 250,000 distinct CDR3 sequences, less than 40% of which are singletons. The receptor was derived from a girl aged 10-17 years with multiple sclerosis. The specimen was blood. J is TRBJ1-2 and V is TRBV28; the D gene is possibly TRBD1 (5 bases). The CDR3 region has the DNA TGTGCCAGCAGCCCCGCAGGGTTCAGTGGCTACACCTTC. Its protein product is CASSPAGFSGYTF.